This T cell receptor (beta chain) was sequenced for a study of blood T cells in healthy people across ages. Study-wide results and limits: Age showed a roughly linear inverse relationship with TCR beta diversity per million T cells.

The donors, all healthy, were Caucasians living in Russia, aged roughly 6 to 95. In each sample, at least 6.5 million PBMCs were isolated. Sample-barcoded 5' priming and a J-beta primer mix drove a second PCR of about 6 to 11 cycles. TCRdb fed the 5' RACE reads into MiXCR, producing one record per CDR3 protein. The repertoire has 550,000 to 600,000 distinct CDR3 sequences, under 55% of them found once; the top ten carry approximately 23%. J gave up 2 bases and V 6 bases, and 13 bases lay outside the gene matches. The germline V gene encodes CDR1 SQVTM and CDR2 ANQGSEA. This CDR3 contains 16 residues. With respect to this clonotype: The antigen remains undetermined.

Sequencing used blood. The origin of this receptor is a man aged 80 or over in good health. V is TRBV29-1 and J is TRBJ2-7; 10 bases are a match to TRBD2. The CDR3 sequence: CSVTGLADQGTYEQYF. In DNA, the CDR3 is TGCAGCGTCACCGGACTAGCGGACCAAGGAACCTACGAGCAGTACTTC.